The clone carrying this TCR beta chain was detected many times. Its antigen remains unidentified. The entry originates in a study of T cells in Graves' hyperthyroidism and ophthalmopathy. In germline, CDR1 is SGHTA, CDR2 FQGNSA. V lost 3 bases and J lost 2; bases outside the gene matches: 3. CDR3 length equals 14 residues. Study results and limitations: The model foresaw ophthalmopathy a median around seven months prior to onset. Most clonotypes expanded in the thyroid (above 0.001) were also present in blood.

Patients showing uncontrolled infection, other autoimmune disease, pregnancy or lactation were ineligible. Diagnostic assessment was based on clinical symptoms, serum thyroxine and TRAb, thyroid ultrasound and orbital computed tomography. What was amplified from RNA transcripts were TCR beta CDR3 regions. Using the HTBI primer set, a first-round RT-PCR was run on the TCR CDR3. TCRdb fed the multiplex PCR reads into MiXCR, producing one record per CDR3 protein. The sample includes roughly 500,000 distinct CDR3 sequences, 40% to 50% of them seen just once. Sequencing was done on a sample of peripheral blood or thyroid tissue (not recorded which). The V gene is TRBV7-2, the J gene TRBJ2-5; TRBD2 matches 7 bases. The TCR comes from an adult woman with Graves' disease, either hyperthyroidism or ophthalmopathy (not recorded which). The CDR3 here is CASSFGGRQETQYF. The CDR3 region has the DNA TGTGCCAGCAGCTTCGGGGGGAGACAAGAGACCCAGTACTTC.